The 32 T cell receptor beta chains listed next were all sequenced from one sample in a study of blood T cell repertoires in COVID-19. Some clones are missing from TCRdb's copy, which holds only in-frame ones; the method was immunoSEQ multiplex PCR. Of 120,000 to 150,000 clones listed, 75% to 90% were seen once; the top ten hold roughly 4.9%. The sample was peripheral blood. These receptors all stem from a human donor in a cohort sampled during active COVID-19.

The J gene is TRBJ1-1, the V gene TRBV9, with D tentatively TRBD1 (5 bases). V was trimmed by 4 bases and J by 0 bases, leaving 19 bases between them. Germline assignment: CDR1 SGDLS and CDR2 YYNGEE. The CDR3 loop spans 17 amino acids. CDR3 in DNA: TGTGCCAGCAGCCCACGACCGGGGGGGAACATGAACACTGAAGCTTTCTTT. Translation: CASSPRPGGNMNTEAFF.

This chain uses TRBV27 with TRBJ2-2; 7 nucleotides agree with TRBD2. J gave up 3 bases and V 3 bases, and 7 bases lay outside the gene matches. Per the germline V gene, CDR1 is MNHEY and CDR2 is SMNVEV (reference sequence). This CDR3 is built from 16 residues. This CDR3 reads CASSFRWGGDTGELFF. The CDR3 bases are TGTGCCAGCAGTTTTCGTTGGGGGGGTGACACCGGGGAGCTGTTTTTT.

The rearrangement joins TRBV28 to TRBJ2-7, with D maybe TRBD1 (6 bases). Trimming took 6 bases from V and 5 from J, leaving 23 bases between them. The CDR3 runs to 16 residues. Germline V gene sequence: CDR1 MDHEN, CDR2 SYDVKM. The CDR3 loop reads CASRLQGYRPRNEQYF. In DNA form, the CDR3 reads TGTGCCAGCAGGCTACAGGGCTACCGACCTCGGAACGAGCAGTACTTC.

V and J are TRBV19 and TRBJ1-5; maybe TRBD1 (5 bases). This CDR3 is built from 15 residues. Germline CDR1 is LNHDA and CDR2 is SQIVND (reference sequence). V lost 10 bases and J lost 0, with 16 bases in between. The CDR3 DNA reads TGTGCCACCACGAGCGGGGGGTATAGCAATCAGCCCCAGCATTTT. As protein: CATTSGGYSNQPQHF.

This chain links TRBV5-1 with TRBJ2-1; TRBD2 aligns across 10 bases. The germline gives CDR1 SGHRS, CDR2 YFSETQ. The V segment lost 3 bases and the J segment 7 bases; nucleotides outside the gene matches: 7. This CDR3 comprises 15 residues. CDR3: CASSSSGRGDNEQFF. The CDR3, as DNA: TGCGCCAGCAGCTCTAGCGGGAGAGGGGATAATGAGCAGTTCTTC.

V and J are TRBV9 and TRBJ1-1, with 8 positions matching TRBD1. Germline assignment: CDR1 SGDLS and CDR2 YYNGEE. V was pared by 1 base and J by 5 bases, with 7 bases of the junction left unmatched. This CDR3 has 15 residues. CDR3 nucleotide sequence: TGTGCCAGCAGCGTATTGACAGGGGCGGAGACTGAAGCTTTCTTT. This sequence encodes CASSVLTGAETEAFF. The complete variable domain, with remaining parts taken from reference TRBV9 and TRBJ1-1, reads DSGVTQTPKHLITATGQRVTLRCSPRSGDLSVYWYQQSLDQGLQFLIQYYNGEERAKGNILERFSAQQFPDLHSELNLSSLELGDSALYFCASSVLTGAETEAFFGQGTRLTVV.

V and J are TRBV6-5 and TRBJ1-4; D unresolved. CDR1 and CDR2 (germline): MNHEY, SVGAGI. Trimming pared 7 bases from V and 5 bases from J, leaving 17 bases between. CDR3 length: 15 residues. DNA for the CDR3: TGTGCCAGCACCACAACGTGGGCGGGGAATGAAAAACTGTTTTTT. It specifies CASTTTWAGNEKLFF.

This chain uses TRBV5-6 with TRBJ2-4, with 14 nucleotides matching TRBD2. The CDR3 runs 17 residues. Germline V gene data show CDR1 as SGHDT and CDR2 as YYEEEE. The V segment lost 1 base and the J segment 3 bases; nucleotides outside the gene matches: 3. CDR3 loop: CASSLRGLAGVKNIQYF. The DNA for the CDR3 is TGTGCCAGCAGCTTGAGGGGACTAGCGGGGGTCAAAAACATTCAGTACTTC.

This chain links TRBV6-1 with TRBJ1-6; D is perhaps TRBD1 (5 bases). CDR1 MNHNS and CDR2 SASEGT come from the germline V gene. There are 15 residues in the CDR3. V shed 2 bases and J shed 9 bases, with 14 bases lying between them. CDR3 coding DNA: TGTGCCAGCAGTGAAAACGTCAGGGCCGGTTCACCCCTCCACTTT. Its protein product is CASSENVRAGSPLHF.

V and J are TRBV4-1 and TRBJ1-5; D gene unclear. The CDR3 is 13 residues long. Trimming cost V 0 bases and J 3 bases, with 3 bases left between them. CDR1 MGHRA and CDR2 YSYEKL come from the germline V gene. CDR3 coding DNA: TGCGCCAGCAGCCAAGAATACAATCAGCCCCAGCATTTT. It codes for CASSQEYNQPQHF.

The CDR3 loop is CASGGQETQYF. CDR3 DNA: TGTGCCTCGGGAGGCCAAGAGACCCAGTACTTC. The chain combines TRBV11-2 with TRBJ2-5, with TRBD2 matching over 7 bases. Trimming removed 11 bases from V and 1 base from J; junction bases left unmatched: 1. CDR1 SGHAT and CDR2 FQNNGV come from the germline V gene. CDR3 length: 11 residues.

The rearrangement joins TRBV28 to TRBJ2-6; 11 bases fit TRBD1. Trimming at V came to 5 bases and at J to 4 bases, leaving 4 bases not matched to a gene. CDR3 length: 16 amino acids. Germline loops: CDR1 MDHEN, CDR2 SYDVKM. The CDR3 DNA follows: TGTGCCAGCAGTGGACAGGGGGCGAACGGGGCCAACGTCCTGACTTTC. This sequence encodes CASSGQGANGANVLTF.

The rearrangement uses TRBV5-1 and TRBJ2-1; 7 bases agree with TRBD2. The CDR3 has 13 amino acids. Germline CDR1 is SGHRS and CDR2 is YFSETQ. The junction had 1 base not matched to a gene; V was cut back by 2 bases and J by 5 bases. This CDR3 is CASSFGLDNEQFF. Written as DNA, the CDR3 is TGCGCCAGCAGCTTCGGACTAGACAATGAGCAGTTCTTC.

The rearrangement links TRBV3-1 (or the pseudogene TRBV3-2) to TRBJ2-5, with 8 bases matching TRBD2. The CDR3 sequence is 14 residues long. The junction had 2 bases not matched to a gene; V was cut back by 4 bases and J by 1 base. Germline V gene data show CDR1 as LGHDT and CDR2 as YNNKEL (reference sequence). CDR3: CASSPSGLQETQYF. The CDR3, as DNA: TGTGCCAGCAGCCCTAGCGGGCTCCAAGAGACCCAGTACTTC.

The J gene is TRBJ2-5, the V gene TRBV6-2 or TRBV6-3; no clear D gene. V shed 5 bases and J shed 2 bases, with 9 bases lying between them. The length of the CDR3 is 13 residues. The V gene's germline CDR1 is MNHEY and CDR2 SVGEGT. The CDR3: CASSHQAQETQYF. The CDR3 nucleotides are TGTGCCAGCAGTCACCAGGCGCAAGAGACCCAGTACTTC.

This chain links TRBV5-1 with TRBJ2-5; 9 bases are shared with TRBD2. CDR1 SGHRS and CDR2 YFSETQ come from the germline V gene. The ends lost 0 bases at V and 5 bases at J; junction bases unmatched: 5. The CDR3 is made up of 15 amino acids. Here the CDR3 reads CASSLDAGGRETQYF. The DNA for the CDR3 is TGCGCCAGCAGCTTGGATGCGGGAGGGCGGGAGACCCAGTACTTC.

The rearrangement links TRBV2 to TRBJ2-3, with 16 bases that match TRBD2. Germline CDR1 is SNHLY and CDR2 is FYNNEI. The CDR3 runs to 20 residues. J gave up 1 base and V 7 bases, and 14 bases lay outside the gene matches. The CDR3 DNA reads TGTGCCAGCAACTCCTTCGGCGGGACTAGCGGGAGGGGAGGCACAGATACGCAGTATTTT. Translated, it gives CASNSFGGTSGRGGTDTQYF.

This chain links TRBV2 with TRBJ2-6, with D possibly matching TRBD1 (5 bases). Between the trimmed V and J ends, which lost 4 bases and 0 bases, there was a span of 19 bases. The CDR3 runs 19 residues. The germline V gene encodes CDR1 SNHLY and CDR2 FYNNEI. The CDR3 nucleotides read TGTGCCAGCAGTGTCACCGGTGACAGTCCAAGCTCTGGGGCCAACGTCCTGACTTTC. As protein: CASSVTGDSPSSGANVLTF. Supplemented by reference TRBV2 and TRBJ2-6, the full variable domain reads EPEVTQTPSHQVTQMGQEVILRCVPISNHLYFYWYRQILGQKVEFLVSFYNNEISEKSEIFDDQFSVERPDGSNFTLKIRSTKLEDSAMYFCASSVTGDSPSSGANVLTFGAGSRLTVL.

DNA of the CDR3: TGTGCCAGCAGCTTACACGGGAGTAGCAATCAGCCCCAGCATTTT. Translated: CASSLHGSSNQPQHF. The J gene is TRBJ1-5, the V gene TRBV11-2; D is unclear. V was cut by 2 bases and J by 0 bases, with 8 bases left in between. The CDR3 contains 15 residues. In germline, CDR1 is SGHAT, CDR2 FQNNGV.

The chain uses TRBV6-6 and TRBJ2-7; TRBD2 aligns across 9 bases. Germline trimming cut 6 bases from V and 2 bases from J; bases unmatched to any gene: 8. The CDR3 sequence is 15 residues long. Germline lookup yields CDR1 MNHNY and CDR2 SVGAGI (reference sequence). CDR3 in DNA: TGTGCCAGCAGCGAGACTAGCGGACCTCCCTACGAGCAGTACGTC. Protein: CASSETSGPPYEQYV.

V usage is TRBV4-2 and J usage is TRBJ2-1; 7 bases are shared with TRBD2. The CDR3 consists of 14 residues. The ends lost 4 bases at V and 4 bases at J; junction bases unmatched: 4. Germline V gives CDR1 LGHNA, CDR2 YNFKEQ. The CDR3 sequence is CASSPRTSYNEQFF. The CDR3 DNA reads TGTGCCAGCAGCCCGCGGACTAGTTACAATGAGCAGTTCTTC.

Here the CDR3 DNA reads TGTGCCAGCAGTTTAGGGGGGGGCACTGAAGCTTTCTTT. Encoded protein: CASSLGGGTEAFF. This chain uses TRBV27 with TRBJ1-1; possibly TRBD1 for D (5 bases). Trimming stripped 2 bases from V and 4 bases from J, with 8 bases between. CDR3 length equals 13 residues. The germline V gene has CDR1 MNHEY and CDR2 SMNVEV (reference sequence).

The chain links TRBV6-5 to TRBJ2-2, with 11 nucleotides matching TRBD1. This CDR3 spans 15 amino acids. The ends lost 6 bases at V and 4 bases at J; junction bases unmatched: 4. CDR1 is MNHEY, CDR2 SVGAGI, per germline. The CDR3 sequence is CASSGQGARTGELFF. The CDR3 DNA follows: TGTGCCAGCAGCGGACAGGGGGCGCGCACCGGGGAGCTGTTTTTT.

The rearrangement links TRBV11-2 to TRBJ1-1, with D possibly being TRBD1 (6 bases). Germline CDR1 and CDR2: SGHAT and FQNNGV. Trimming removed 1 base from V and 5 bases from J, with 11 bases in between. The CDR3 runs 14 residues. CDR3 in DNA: TGTGCCAGCAGCTTAGCGGGGGGCGCGACTGAAGCTTTCTTT. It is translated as CASSLAGGATEAFF.

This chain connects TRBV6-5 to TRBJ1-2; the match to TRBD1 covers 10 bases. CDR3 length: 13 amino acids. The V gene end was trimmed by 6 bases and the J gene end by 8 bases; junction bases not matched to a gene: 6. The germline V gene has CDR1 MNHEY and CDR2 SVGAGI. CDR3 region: CASRSDRGRGYTF. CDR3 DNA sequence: TGTGCCAGCAGGTCGGACAGGGGGAGAGGCTACACCTTC.

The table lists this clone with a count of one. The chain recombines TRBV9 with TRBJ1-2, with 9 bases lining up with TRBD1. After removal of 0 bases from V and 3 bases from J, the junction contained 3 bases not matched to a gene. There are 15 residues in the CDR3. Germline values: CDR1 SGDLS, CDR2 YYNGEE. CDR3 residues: CASSVEGQGYYGYTF. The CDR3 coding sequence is TGTGCCAGCAGCGTAGAGGGACAGGGATACTATGGCTACACCTTC.

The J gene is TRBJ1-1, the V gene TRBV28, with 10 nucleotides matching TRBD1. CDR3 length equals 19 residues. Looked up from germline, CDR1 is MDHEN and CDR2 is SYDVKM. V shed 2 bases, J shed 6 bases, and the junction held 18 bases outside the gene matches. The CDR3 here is CASSLNPTGTGVGVAEAFF. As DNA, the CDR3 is TGTGCCAGCAGTTTAAACCCTACCGGGACAGGGGTTGGCGTCGCTGAAGCTTTCTTT. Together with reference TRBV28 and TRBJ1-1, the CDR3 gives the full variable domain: DVKVTQSSRYLVKRTGEKVFLECVQDMDHENMFWYRQDPGLGLRLIYFSYDVKMKEKGDIPEGYSVSREKKERFSLILESASTNQTSMYLCASSLNPTGTGVGVAEAFFGQGTRLTVV.

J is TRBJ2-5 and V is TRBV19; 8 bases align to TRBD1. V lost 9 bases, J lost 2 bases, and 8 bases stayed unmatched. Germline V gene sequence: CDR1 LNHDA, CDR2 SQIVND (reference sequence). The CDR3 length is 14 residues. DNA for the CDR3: TGTGCCAGCGGACAGGGAGAGGAACAAGAGACCCAGTACTTC. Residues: CASGQGEEQETQYF.

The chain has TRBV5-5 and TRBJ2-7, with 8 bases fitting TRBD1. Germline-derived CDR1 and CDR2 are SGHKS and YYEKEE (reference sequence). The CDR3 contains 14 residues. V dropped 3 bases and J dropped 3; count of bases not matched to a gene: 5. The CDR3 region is CASSSGQVYYEQYV. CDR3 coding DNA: TGTGCCAGCAGCTCGGGACAGGTATACTACGAGCAGTACGTC.

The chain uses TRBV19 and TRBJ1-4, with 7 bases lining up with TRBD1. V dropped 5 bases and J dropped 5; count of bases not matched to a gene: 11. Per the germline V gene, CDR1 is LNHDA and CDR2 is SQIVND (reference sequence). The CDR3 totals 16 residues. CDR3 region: CASSHFLGQPNEKLFF. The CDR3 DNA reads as TGTGCCAGTAGTCATTTTTTGGGACAGCCAAATGAAAAACTGTTTTTT.

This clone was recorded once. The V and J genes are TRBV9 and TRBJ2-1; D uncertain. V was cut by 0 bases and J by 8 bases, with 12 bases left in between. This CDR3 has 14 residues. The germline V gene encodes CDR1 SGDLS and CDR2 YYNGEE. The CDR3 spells CASSVDPSLDEQFF. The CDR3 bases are TGTGCCAGCAGCGTAGATCCGAGCCTAGATGAGCAGTTCTTC.

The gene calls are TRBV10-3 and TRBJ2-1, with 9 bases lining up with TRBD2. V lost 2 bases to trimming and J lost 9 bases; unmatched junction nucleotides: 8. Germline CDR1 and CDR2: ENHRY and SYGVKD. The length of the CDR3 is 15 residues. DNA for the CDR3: TGTGCCATCAGTGAGCGGTTAGCGGGAGAGGGTGAGCAGTTCTTC. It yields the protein CAISERLAGEGEQFF.